The rows below give T cell receptor beta chains drawn from one sample of a study of CD8+CD57+ T cells in acquired aplastic anemia. TCRdb recomputed calls from the reads with MiXCR, one row per CDR3 protein. The sample has some 160,000 distinct CDR3 sequences, about 50% seen once. The sequenced sample consisted of sorted CD4+, CD8+, or CD8+CD57+ T cells (not recorded which) from PBMCs. The receptors were gathered from a human donor with aplastic anemia. CDR3s include the opening cysteine and the closing phenylalanine or tryptophan. D genes are given only for firm matches. Some rows mark clone size as missing; the rest say once, few, many or name a class of expanded clone.

cdr3_nt cdr3_aa d_call v_call clone_size cdr3_length j_call
TGTGCCAGCAGCTTACCCGGACTAGCGAATGAGCAGTTCTTC CASSLPGLANEQFF TRBD2 TRBV7-3 many 14 TRBJ2-1
TGTGCCAGCAGCTTAATGACAGGGGAAGGCGGCTACACCTTC CASSLMTGEGGYTF TRBD1 TRBV5-6 - 14 TRBJ1-2
TGTGCCAGCAGTTTAAGGGGATACGAGCAGTACTTC CASSLRGYEQYF - TRBV7-9 many 12 TRBJ2-7
TGTGCCATCAGTGAGGGAGAATACGAGCAGTACTTC CAISEGEYEQYF - TRBV10-3 - 12 TRBJ2-7
TGCGCCAGCAGCCAAGAGGAATGGGGGAACACTGAAGCTTTCTTT CASSQEEWGNTEAFF - TRBV4-1 many 15 TRBJ1-1
TGCAGTGCGGAAGCCGGGGGCCAAGAGACCCAGTACTTC CSAEAGGQETQYF - TRBV20-1 - 13 TRBJ2-5
TGTGCCAGCAGTCCTTGGGGCAGGGAATCCTATGGCTACACCTTC CASSPWGRESYGYTF - TRBV24-1 - 15 TRBJ1-2
TGCGCCAGCAGTGATCTAGCGGGAGGCTTAGAGACGCAGTATTTT CASSDLAGGLETQYF TRBD2 TRBV10-1 - 15 TRBJ2-3
TGTGCCAGTTCGGCGGCTGAGCCCTACGAGCAGTACTTC CASSAAEPYEQYF - TRBV19 - 13 TRBJ2-7
TGTGCCAGCAGTGAGAGTAGCGGGGCCTCGGGGACCCAGTACTTC CASSESSGASGTQYF TRBD2 TRBV2 - 15 TRBJ2-5
TGTGCCAGCAGCTTACAGGGTTCTAACTATGGCTACACCTTC CASSLQGSNYGYTF - TRBV11-2 many 14 TRBJ1-2
TGTGCCAGCAGTGACCCAGTTTCCTACGAGCAGTACTTC CASSDPVSYEQYF - TRBV2 many 13 TRBJ2-7
TGTGCCAGCAGCTTAGGCGCCACTGACACAGATACGCAGTATTTT CASSLGATDTDTQYF - TRBV7-9 many 15 TRBJ2-3
TGCGCCAGCAGATCCGGAGGACAGGGAAGACTTGGGTCACCCCTCCACTTT CASRSGGQGRLGSPLHF TRBD1 TRBV4-1 - 17 TRBJ1-6
TGTGCCAGCAAGGTCATCCAGTCCCCCACAGATACGCAGTATTTT CASKVIQSPTDTQYF - TRBV2 - 15 TRBJ2-3
TGTGCCATCAGTGAGCGTACTAGCCCCTACAATGAGCAGTTCTTC CAISERTSPYNEQFF - TRBV10-3 - 15 TRBJ2-1
TGTGCCAGCAGCTTGGACCTCTCCTACGAGCAGTACTTC CASSLDLSYEQYF - TRBV7-9 many 13 TRBJ2-7
TGCAGTGCTAGAGATAGCGGGACTCATGATGGTCTCCCCTCCGAGCAGTACTTC CSARDSGTHDGLPSEQYF TRBD2 TRBV20-1 once 18 TRBJ2-7
TGTGCCAGCAGCTTGAGGACAATCAGAGCAGCTTTCTTT CASSLRTIRAAFF - TRBV5-6 - 13 TRBJ1-1
TGTGCCACCGGAGCAGGTGATAATGAAAAACTGTTTTTT CATGAGDNEKLFF - TRBV15 - 13 TRBJ1-4
TGTGCCAGCAGTGAAGCCGGCGGGGGGGTGGAGACCCAGTACTTC CASSEAGGGVETQYF TRBD2 TRBV6-1 - 15 TRBJ2-5
TGTGCCAGCAGTGGGACGGGGCTCTCCTACGAGCAGTACTTC CASSGTGLSYEQYF - TRBV6-1 many 14 TRBJ2-7
TGCAGTGCTAGCGGGAGCTTTTACGAGCAGTACTTC CSASGSFYEQYF - TRBV20-1 - 12 TRBJ2-7
TGTGCCAGCAGGGGGGGCGGATTTACGGCTAACTATGGCTACACCTTC CASRGGGFTANYGYTF - TRBV5-6 - 16 TRBJ1-2
TGTGCCAGCAGTCGATCCCAAGATACGCAGTATTTT CASSRSQDTQYF - TRBV7-9 - 12 TRBJ2-3
TGTGCCAGCAGCCCAGGGACAGGCGTCCTTACCTACGAGCAGTACTTC CASSPGTGVLTYEQYF TRBD1 TRBV7-9 many 16 TRBJ2-7
TGTGCCAGCAGTACCGACGGCAGTCAGCCCCAGCATTTT CASSTDGSQPQHF - TRBV2 - 13 TRBJ1-5
TGTGCCATCAGTGAGCTACAGGGGGGCACTGAAGCTTTCTTT CAISELQGGTEAFF TRBD1 TRBV10-3 - 14 TRBJ1-1
TGTGCCAGCAGTGAAGCGCTAGCGGGAGGTCCCTACAATGAGCAGTTCTTC CASSEALAGGPYNEQFF TRBD2 TRBV2 many 17 TRBJ2-1
TGTGCCAGTAAATTAGGGACAGGGGACTTCTACGAGCAGTACTTC CASKLGTGDFYEQYF TRBD1 TRBV19 - 15 TRBJ2-7
TGTGCCAGCAGCTCAGGACTAACTAACACCGGGGAGCTGTTTTTT CASSSGLTNTGELFF - TRBV11-3 many 15 TRBJ2-2
TGTGCCAGTAGTATAGGACCAGGGGCCTACGAGCAGTACTTC CASSIGPGAYEQYF - TRBV19 - 14 TRBJ2-7
TGCAGCGTTGTTTGGGGGTCGGTGGGCGAGACCCAGTACTTC CSVVWGSVGETQYF - TRBV29-1 - 14 TRBJ2-5
TGTGCCAGCAGAGCGACAGGCGAAGCCGACTACGAGCAGTACTTC CASRATGEADYEQYF - TRBV11-2 many 15 TRBJ2-7
TGCAGTGCTAGTCCTAGCGGGGGGACCTACGAGCAGTACTTC CSASPSGGTYEQYF TRBD2 TRBV20-1 - 14 TRBJ2-7
TGTGCCAGCAGTCTTTCGGGGGGGTTCGGGCAGCCCCAGCATTTT CASSLSGGFGQPQHF - TRBV27 - 15 TRBJ1-5
TGCGCCAGCAGCCAAGATCCACTGGAAGCCTACGAGCAGTACTTC CASSQDPLEAYEQYF - TRBV4-1 - 15 TRBJ2-7
TGCAGCGTTGAGGCGGACTCCTACGAGCAGTACTTC CSVEADSYEQYF - TRBV29-1 - 12 TRBJ2-7
TGCAGCGTTACTAGCGGGAGGTTTCCAGATACGCAGTATTTT CSVTSGRFPDTQYF TRBD2 TRBV29-1 - 14 TRBJ2-3
TGTGCCATCAGTGAGTTTGCCGGGACCCCCGGCGATACGCAGTATTTT CAISEFAGTPGDTQYF - TRBV10-3 - 16 TRBJ2-3
TGTGCCAGCAGGGAGGACAGGGGGACTGAAGCTTTCTTT CASREDRGTEAFF TRBD1 TRBV7-2 - 13 TRBJ1-1
TGTGCCAGCAGTTTCCGTAGACAGCCCCAGCATTTT CASSFRRQPQHF - TRBV28 - 12 TRBJ1-5
TGCGCCAGCAGCCTGGGCCCTTCTTATCCCCTCACAGATACGCAGTATTTT CASSLGPSYPLTDTQYF - TRBV5-1 - 17 TRBJ2-3
TGTGCCAGCAGCCTGGATGGGGGGGTAGGATCACCCCTCCACTTT CASSLDGGVGSPLHF - TRBV5-6 - 15 TRBJ1-6
TGCGCCAGCAGCTTGGACGGTGATTCCGGGGGTTCCTACAATGAGCAGTTCTTC CASSLDGDSGGSYNEQFF - TRBV5-1 - 18 TRBJ2-1
TGTGCCAGCAGTCACCCCCCCGACCTAGCGGGAGTTGGCAATGAGCAGTTCTTC CASSHPPDLAGVGNEQFF TRBD2 TRBV11-2 - 18 TRBJ2-1
TGTGCCAGCAGTGAGGGACAGGGGCGGGCAGATACGCAGTATTTT CASSEGQGRADTQYF TRBD1 TRBV25-1 - 15 TRBJ2-3
TGCGCCAGCAGCTCGGGGAATGGGGCCAACGTCCTGACTTTC CASSSGNGANVLTF - TRBV5-1 - 14 TRBJ2-6
TGTGCCAGCAGCGTTTCCGGTTCACCCCTCCACTTT CASSVSGSPLHF - TRBV9 - 12 TRBJ1-6
TGTGCCAGCAGCTACCTAATGGACAGGGTTTATGGCTACACCTTC CASSYLMDRVYGYTF TRBD1 TRBV28 - 15 TRBJ1-2
TGTGCCAGCAGTGTTGAGGGGATGAACACTGAAGCTTTCTTT CASSVEGMNTEAFF - TRBV2 - 14 TRBJ1-1
TGTGCCAGCAGGGGGGCAGGCCTTCCTTATGGCTACACCTTC CASRGAGLPYGYTF - TRBV2 - 14 TRBJ1-2
TGTGCCAGCGGACTTAGGGGGAAAGAGACCCAGTACTTC CASGLRGKETQYF - TRBV18 - 13 TRBJ2-5
TGTGCCAGCAGCCCGGGGGGCCGAAGCTCCTACGAGCAGTACTTC CASSPGGRSSYEQYF - TRBV7-4 - 15 TRBJ2-7
TGCGCCAGCAGTGCCACCTCAGCTTTCTTT CASSATSAFF - TRBV10-1 many 10 TRBJ1-1
TGCAGCGTTGAGAAGGGGGACAGGGGATACGGACTAGCGGGACAAAAGGGGCAGTATTTT CSVEKGDRGYGLAGQKGQYF TRBD2 TRBV29-1 - 20 TRBJ2-3